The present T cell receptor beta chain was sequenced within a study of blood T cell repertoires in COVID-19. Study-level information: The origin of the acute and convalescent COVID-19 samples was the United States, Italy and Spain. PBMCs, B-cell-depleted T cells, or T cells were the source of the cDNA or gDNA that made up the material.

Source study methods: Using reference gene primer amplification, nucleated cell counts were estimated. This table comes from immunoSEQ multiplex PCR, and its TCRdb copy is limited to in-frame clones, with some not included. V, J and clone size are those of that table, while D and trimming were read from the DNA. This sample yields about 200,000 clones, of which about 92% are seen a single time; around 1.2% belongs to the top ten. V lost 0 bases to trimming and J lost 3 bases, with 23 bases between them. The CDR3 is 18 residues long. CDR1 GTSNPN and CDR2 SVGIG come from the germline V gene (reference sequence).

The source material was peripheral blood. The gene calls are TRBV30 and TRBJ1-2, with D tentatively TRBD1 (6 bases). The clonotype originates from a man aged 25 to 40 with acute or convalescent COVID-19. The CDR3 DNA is TGTGCCTGGAGTGTACGGTCCTGGAGACAGGAGGACCACTATGGCTACACCTTC. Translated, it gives CAWSVRSWRQEDHYGYTF. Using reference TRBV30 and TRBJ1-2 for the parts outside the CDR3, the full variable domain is SQTIHQWPATLVQPVGSPLSLECTVEGTSNPNLYWYRQAAGRGLQLLFYSVGIGQISSEVPQNLSASRPQDRQFILSSKKLLLSDSGFYLCAWSVRSWRQEDHYGYTFGSGTRLTVV.